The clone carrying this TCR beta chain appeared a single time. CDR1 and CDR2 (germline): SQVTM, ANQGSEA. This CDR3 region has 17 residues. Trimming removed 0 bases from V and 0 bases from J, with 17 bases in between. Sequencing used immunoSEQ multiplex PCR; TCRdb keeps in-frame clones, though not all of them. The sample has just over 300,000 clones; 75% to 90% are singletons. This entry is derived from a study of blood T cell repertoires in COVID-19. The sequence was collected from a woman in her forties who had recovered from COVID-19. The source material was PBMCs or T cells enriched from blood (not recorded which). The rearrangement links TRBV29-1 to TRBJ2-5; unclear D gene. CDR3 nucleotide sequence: TGCAGCGTTGAAGATCTTCGAGAGGCGGCAAACCAAGAGACCCAGTACTTC. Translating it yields CSVEDLREAANQETQYF. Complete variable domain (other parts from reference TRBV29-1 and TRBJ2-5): SAVISQKPSRDICQRGTSLTIQCQVDSQVTMMFWYRQQPGQSLTLIATANQGSEATYESGFVIDKFPISRPNLTFSTLTVSNMSPEDSSIYLCSVEDLREAANQETQYFGPGTRLLVL.